The clone carrying this T cell receptor (beta chain) turned up a few times. Its antigen remains unknown. The data were obtained in a study of post-analysis software for immune sequencing data. About the research overall: Patients had relapsing-remitting, secondary progressive or progressive-relapsing multiple sclerosis; some lacked subtype. Study outcomes and limitations: With TRBV5-6, TRBV5-1 and TRBV20-1 included, about five TRBV segments were more frequent in patients than in controls. Samples made in the same batch grouped tightly together by F measure. Patients with multiple sclerosis recorded significantly lower normalized Chao1 diversity than controls, the study found.

Unique molecular identifiers featured in each of the TCR beta cDNA libraries. A population of roughly 0.95 to 10 million T cells gave rise to about half a million cDNA molecules. TCRdb reanalysed the PCR reads using MiXCR and keeps one entry per CDR3 protein. Of roughly 540,000 distinct CDR3 sequences in the sample, 30% to 40% were seen once. Germline loops: CDR1 DFQATT, CDR2 SNEGSKA (reference sequence). The CDR3 totals 13 residues. Trimming shortened V by 5 bases and J by 1 base, and 11 bases separated the two germline ends. The origin of this receptor is a girl between 2 and 17 years old with multiple sclerosis. The chain employs TRBV20-1 and TRBJ2-5; D perhaps matches TRBD2 (6 bases). What was sequenced was blood. The CDR3: CSAETSSQETQYF. The CDR3 bases are TGCAGTGCTGAGACTAGTTCCCAAGAGACCCAGTACTTC.